This entry lists 29 T cell receptor beta chains sequenced from one sample in a study of cytomegalovirus exposure and HLA in healthy donors. PCR amplification relied on 60 Vbeta primers (plus 13 Jbeta primers). The assay was immunoSEQ multiplex PCR, and TCRdb's table has in-frame clones only and misses some. The sample holds 99,000 or so clones; 75% to 80% are singletons and the top ten take roughly 5%. The sequencing input was PBMCs. The receptors originated from a man aged 55-75 years in good health and CMV-seropositive.

The rearrangement uses TRBV7-6 and TRBJ1-6; 7 positions agree with TRBD1. The germline V gene encodes CDR1 SGHVS and CDR2 FNYEAQ. CDR3 length equals 14 residues. J was trimmed by 8 bases and V by 3 bases; bases with no gene match: 4. For the CDR3, the DNA is TGTGCCAGCAGCTTCGGGACAGCTTATTCACCCCTCCACTTT. Its protein product is CASSFGTAYSPLHF.

V is TRBV9 and J is TRBJ2-5; TRBD1 matches 9 bases. The CDR3 is 17 residues long. V dropped 0 bases and J dropped 0; count of bases not matched to a gene: 6. Germline V CDR1 and CDR2: SGDLS, YYNGEE. This CDR3 is CASSVGWGQGYQETQYF. In DNA form, the CDR3 reads TGTGCCAGCAGCGTAGGATGGGGACAGGGTTACCAAGAGACCCAGTACTTC.

The genes are TRBV7-3 and TRBJ2-7; 10 bases agree with TRBD1. CDR3 length: 13 amino acids. After removal of 5 bases from V and 4 bases from J, the junction contained 2 bases not matched to a gene. Germline V CDR1 and CDR2: SGHTA, FQGTGA. CDR3 sequence reads: CASSPGQGYEQYF. The DNA of the CDR3 is TGTGCCAGCAGCCCGGGACAGGGGTACGAGCAGTACTTC.

A note on this clone: One junction end disagrees with the germline gene, perhaps due to a read error. Here the CDR3 DNA reads TGCGTCAGCAGAAACGGGGGGGCCTACAATGAGCAGTTCTTC. Its protein product is CVSRNGGAYNEQFF. The chain employs TRBV5-1 and TRBJ2-1; 8 positions match TRBD2. The CDR3 spans 14 residues. Germline V lookup: CDR1 SGHRS, CDR2 YFSETQ.

The chain carries TRBV6-5 and TRBJ1-2; D remains unclear. The V end was cut by 0 bases, the J end by 4 bases, with 9 bases between. This CDR3 is built from 14 residues. Germline V CDR1 and CDR2: MNHEY, SVGAGI. This CDR3 is CASSYSGAIYGYTF. The CDR3 bases are TGTGCCAGCAGTTACTCAGGAGCAATCTATGGCTACACCTTC.

The CDR3 protein is CASSPTGTEAFF. CDR3 DNA: TGTGCCAGCAGCCCTACGGGGACTGAAGCTTTCTTT. The V and J genes are TRBV6-1 and TRBJ1-1; D is ambiguous. The CDR3 totals 12 residues. Germline V gene data show CDR1 as MNHNS and CDR2 as SASEGT. Trimming cost V 6 bases and J 5 bases, with 10 bases left between them.

The rearrangement links TRBV19 to TRBJ2-7, with TRBD2 matching 8 bases. CDR1 LNHDA and CDR2 SQIVND come from the germline V gene (reference sequence). V lost 0 bases and J lost 3; bases outside the gene matches: 7. This CDR3 contains 16 residues. CDR3 DNA sequence: TGTGCCAGTAGTATAGATCGCGGGGGGCTAATCTACGAGCAGTACTTC. Translated: CASSIDRGGLIYEQYF.

This sequence joins TRBV5-5 and TRBJ2-7; 9 bases map to TRBD2. Germline loops: CDR1 SGHKS, CDR2 YYEKEE (reference sequence). The CDR3 is made up of 18 amino acids. The V gene end was trimmed by 3 bases and the J gene end by 4 bases; junction bases not matched to a gene: 17. CDR3 sequence reads: CASSSWEGVAGADYEQYF. CDR3 nucleotide sequence: TGTGCCAGCAGCTCGTGGGAAGGGGTAGCGGGGGCCGATTACGAGCAGTACTTC.

This clone was detected a few times. The J gene is TRBJ1-1, the V gene TRBV7-9; 8 bases agree with TRBD1. Trimming removed 2 bases from V and 3 bases from J; junction bases left unmatched: 5. The CDR3 runs to 15 residues. The germline V gene encodes CDR1 SEHNR and CDR2 FQNEAQ (reference sequence). CDR3 in amino acids: CASSLQGAGDTEAFF. The DNA for the CDR3 is TGTGCCAGCAGCTTACAGGGGGCAGGGGACACTGAAGCTTTCTTT.

The rearrangement uses TRBV7-2 and TRBJ2-7; TRBD2 matches at 12 bases. J was trimmed by 3 bases and V by 3 bases; bases with no gene match: 12. The CDR3 length is 18 residues. CDR1 is SGHTA, CDR2 FQGNSA, per germline. The CDR3 sequence: CASSFTSGGPTGVYEQYF. Here the CDR3 DNA reads TGTGCCAGCAGCTTCACTAGCGGGGGGCCCACCGGGGTCTACGAGCAGTACTTC.

The rearrangement joins TRBV10-1 to TRBJ1-1; D remains unclear. Trimming shortened V by 3 bases and J by 7 bases, and 9 bases separated the two germline ends. The CDR3 is 12 amino acids. Per germline, CDR1 WNHNN and CDR2 SYGVQD (reference sequence). The CDR3 nucleotides read TGCGCCAGCAGTGAACGTGTCGGTGAAGCTTTCTTT. This translates into CASSERVGEAFF.

The chain has TRBV6-6 and TRBJ2-7; no clear D gene. The CDR3 contains 13 residues. The germline CDR1 and CDR2 sequences are MNHNY and SVGAGI (reference sequence). Between the trimmed V and J ends, which lost 2 bases and 5 bases, there was a span of 10 bases. CDR3 protein: CASSYDEVHEQYF. The CDR3, as DNA: TGTGCCAGCAGTTACGATGAGGTCCACGAGCAGTACTTC.

The V gene is TRBV6-4, the J gene TRBJ2-3, with D possibly matching TRBD1 (8 bases). Germline CDR1 and CDR2: MRHNA and SNTAGT. V lost 3 bases and J lost 4, with 14 bases in between. CDR3 length: 15 amino acids. CDR3 amino acids: CASSEQGGGSDTQYF. CDR3 nucleotides: TGTGCCAGCAGTGAACAGGGGGGGGGTTCAGATACGCAGTATTTT.

This chain uses TRBV5-1 with TRBJ2-7; 7 nucleotides line up with TRBD1. J gave up 6 bases and V 4 bases, and 13 bases lay outside the gene matches. Looked up from germline, CDR1 is SGHRS and CDR2 is YFSETQ. This CDR3 has 15 amino acids. This chain's CDR3 is CASSPTWTGLAEQYF. The CDR3 bases are TGCGCCAGCAGCCCCACTTGGACAGGTTTGGCCGAGCAGTACTTC.

The table lists this clone with a count of one. The chain couples TRBV6-5 to TRBJ1-4; perhaps TRBD1 as D (5 bases). Trimming cost V 0 bases and J 11 bases, with 13 bases left between them. The CDR3 runs to 14 residues. The germline gives CDR1 MNHEY, CDR2 SVGAGI. CDR3 sequence (DNA): TGTGCCAGCAGTTACTCGTCGGGGGAGGGGAAACTGTTTTTT. This gives the protein CASSYSSGEGKLFF.

The V call is TRBV5-6, the J call TRBJ2-3; no reliable D call. V lost 0 bases and J 5 bases, leaving 16 bases between the germline ends. CDR1 SGHDT and CDR2 YYEEEE come from the germline V gene. CDR3 size: 16 residues. The CDR3 is CASSLVLGPGEDTQYF. The CDR3, as DNA: TGTGCCAGCAGCTTGGTCTTGGGTCCGGGTGAAGATACGCAGTATTTT.

This chain connects TRBV18 to TRBJ1-4; a weak D match, TRBD1 (6 bases). The ends were cut back, 6 bases at V and 5 bases at J, with 13 bases in the middle. This CDR3 comprises 14 residues. In germline, CDR1 is KGHSH, CDR2 LQKENI. CDR3 protein: CASSGGGPNEKLFF. In DNA form, the CDR3 reads TGTGCCAGCTCGGGCGGGGGCCCGAATGAAAAACTGTTTTTT.

The chain is built from TRBV7-2 and TRBJ2-5; D is possibly TRBD1 (6 bases). V was trimmed by 0 bases and J by 5 bases, leaving 16 bases between them. Germline V gene data show CDR1 as SGHTA and CDR2 as FQGNSA. This CDR3 is 16 amino acids long. The CDR3 coding sequence is TGTGCCAGCAGCTTAGCGCCGGGACACGGGTCGGAGACCCAGTACTTC. Protein: CASSLAPGHGSETQYF.

The CDR3 nucleotides read TGTGCCAGCAGCTTGGATGGGGGGGATAGCAATCAGCCCCAGCATTTT. Translated: CASSLDGGDSNQPQHF. The chain uses TRBV5-6 and TRBJ1-5, with D perhaps TRBD1 (5 bases). The CDR3 covers 16 residues. V was shortened by 0 bases and J by 0 bases, with 10 bases between the two germline ends. Germline CDR1 is SGHDT and CDR2 is YYEEEE.

The chain has TRBV6-5 and TRBJ1-5; a weak D match, TRBD1 (6 bases). CDR1 is MNHEY, CDR2 SVGAGI, per germline. This CDR3 region has 13 residues. V shed 8 bases and J shed 4 bases, with 12 bases lying between them. CDR3 in amino acids: CASQGGVNQPQHF. The DNA of the CDR3 is TGTGCCAGCCAAGGGGGGGTGAATCAGCCCCAGCATTTT.

The chain links TRBV5-1 to TRBJ1-1; D is uncertain. V was cut by 2 bases and J by 6 bases, with 11 bases left in between. The CDR3 is 13 amino acids. Per the germline V gene, CDR1 is SGHRS and CDR2 is YFSETQ. The CDR3 coding sequence is TGCGCCAGCAGCTTAGGCGGGAGGGCTGAAGCTTTCTTT. Its translation: CASSLGGRAEAFF. Complete variable domain (other parts from reference TRBV5-1 and TRBJ1-1): KAGVTQTPRYLIKTRGQQVTLSCSPISGHRSVSWYQQTPGQGLQFLFEYFSETQRNKGNFPGRFSGRQFSNSRSEMNVSTLELGDSALYLCASSLGGRAEAFFGQGTRLTVV.

This chain uses TRBV30 with TRBJ1-6; 7 nucleotides agree with TRBD1. Germline values: CDR1 GTSNPN, CDR2 SVGIG (reference sequence). The CDR3 contains 15 residues. V was clipped by 6 bases and J by 7 bases; unmatched bases: 12. In DNA, the CDR3 is TGTGCCTGCACTCCAATCAGGGGGACGAATTCACCCCTCCACTTT. Translation gives CACTPIRGTNSPLHF.

A word on this clone: The junction departs from germline at one end; a sequencing error may be responsible. This rearrangement joins TRBV6-6 to TRBJ2-7, with 8 bases fitting TRBD2. The germline gives CDR1 MNHNY, CDR2 SVGAGI (reference sequence). This CDR3 contains 14 residues. In DNA, the CDR3 is TGTGCCAGCAGTTACGGGACTAGTTCCTCCGAGCAGTACTTC. It is translated as CASSYGTSSSEQYF.

The chain couples TRBV29-1 to TRBJ2-7; D unresolved. This CDR3 has 12 residues. The germline CDR1 and CDR2 sequences are SQVTM and ANQGSEA. Trimming removed 4 bases from V and 0 bases from J, with 7 bases in between. The CDR3 is CSVALFSYEQYF. The CDR3 coding sequence is TGCAGCGTTGCCCTTTTCTCCTACGAGCAGTACTTC.

The chain combines TRBV5-1 with TRBJ2-7, with TRBD2 matching 8 bases. Germline loops: CDR1 SGHRS, CDR2 YFSETQ. Trimming removed 4 bases from V and 4 bases from J; junction bases left unmatched: 10. The CDR3 is 15 amino acids. CDR3: CASSPTLAGAYEQYF. DNA of the CDR3: TGCGCCAGCAGCCCCACTCTAGCGGGCGCTTACGAGCAGTACTTC.

The chain uses TRBV6-1 and TRBJ1-3, with 7 bases matching TRBD1. CDR1 and CDR2 from the germline V gene are MNHNS and SASEGT. V dropped 4 bases and J dropped 1; count of bases not matched to a gene: 7. This CDR3 is built from 16 residues. CDR3 region: CASSGMTGWSGNTIYF. Written as DNA, the CDR3 is TGTGCCAGCAGTGGTATGACAGGGTGGTCTGGAAACACCATATATTTT.

The gene calls are TRBV18 and TRBJ2-6; no clear D. The CDR3 runs 15 residues. V gave up 6 bases and J gave up 1 base, with 10 bases separating them. Germline loops: CDR1 KGHSH, CDR2 LQKENI. CDR3: CASSLGHSGANVLTF. The CDR3, as DNA: TGTGCCAGCTCCCTCGGTCATTCTGGGGCCAACGTCCTGACTTTC.

The count of this clone is one. The chain joins TRBV5-1 to TRBJ1-6, with D tentatively TRBD1 (5 bases). There are 13 residues in the CDR3. Germline CDR1 and CDR2: SGHRS and YFSETQ. V lost 1 base to trimming and J lost 7 bases, with 6 bases between them. CDR3: CASSLKGNSPLHF. The CDR3 region has the DNA TGCGCCAGCAGCTTGAAGGGGAATTCACCCCTCCACTTT.

V usage is TRBV19 and J usage is TRBJ1-6, with 7 bases aligning to TRBD1. Germline assignment: CDR1 LNHDA and CDR2 SQIVND (reference sequence). V dropped 1 base and J dropped 6; count of bases not matched to a gene: 3. The CDR3 is 15 residues long. Here the CDR3 reads CASSIGDSVNSPLHF. The DNA for the CDR3 is TGTGCCAGTAGTATAGGGGACAGTGTTAATTCACCCCTCCACTTT.